Sequencing of this T cell receptor (beta chain) was carried out in a study of pediatric ulcerative colitis (dated by TCRdb to the late 2010s). Describing the broader study: Several ulcerative colitis patients had pancolitis and two had left-sided colitis, with histology consistent with ulcerative colitis in all. Using the Pediatric Ulcerative Colitis Activity Index, a couple of patients were classed as having mild disease, several as having moderate disease and three as having acute severe colitis. From 8 to 10 newly diagnosed, treatment-naive pediatric ulcerative colitis patients and a few non-IBD control children, paired blood and rectal samples were collected. The full study reports these points: Compared with controls, ulcerative colitis patients showed significantly higher autologous blood-rectal clonal overlap, a finding that suggests increased T cell trafficking to inflamed tissue. Repertoires were derived from total lymphocyte DNA, so rare subsets such as regulatory T cells may have patterns not reflected. A couple of patients' blood samples yielded substantially fewer templates for technical reasons and were excluded from blood-rectal overlap analysis. The healthy control group was small, with only a handful of individuals. Features of the rectal repertoire distinguished controls, mild-moderate colitis patients and acute severe colitis patients, and in acute severe colitis, rectal diversity was reduced because of clonal expansions. A couple of rectal CDR3 clonotypes were found in every ulcerative colitis patient but in no control.

Cut back by 4 bases and 4 bases, the V and J ends lie 13 bases apart. Including the terminal cysteine and phenylalanine, the CDR3 comprises 14 residues. Only the CDR3 DNA is retained, 42 bases long and in frame from the first base. As encoded in the germline V gene (reference sequence), CDR1 is SGHNT while CDR2 is YYREEE. Details on this clone: The antigen it binds to is not known. No base qualities exist here, and no much larger clone lies one base off it.

No immunosuppressive medication had been given to the ulcerative colitis patients before the diagnostic colonoscopy. Blood was sampled at the time of the colonoscopy. The Wizard kit (Promega) was used to extract genomic DNA from the blood and intestinal samples. Rearranged CDR3 beta regions were amplified from genomic DNA with multiplex V and J primers using the immunoSEQ TRB Survey service. To keep sequencing depth equal across samples, survey-level depth of up to 500,000 reads per sample was applied. The libraries were purified and pooled, then sequenced using Illumina technology. The paper's processing steps were these. Productive clonality, sample overlap, pairwise scatters, CDR3 beta length, V/D/J gene usage and productiveness were assessed with immunoSEQ online tools. Calculated diversity was the number of unique rearrangements divided by total templates times 100; Shannon and Simpson indices were also computed. Z-score normalized data were analyzed by principal component analysis with the R prcomp function and the ggbiplot package. Morisita's index was used to measure clonal overlap between blood and rectum within each subject. TCRdb carries this immuneACCESS record with in-frame sequences only. Its versions omit some clonotypes, under half of them owing to an unresolved V gene in the studies checked, with the rest unexplained. V and J calls and clone size are given by that table; D and trimming were obtained from the DNA. The sample table holds 55,000 to 80,000 clones, of which just over 75% were seen once. Together, the top ten hold about 5.2% of the sample.

Specimen: blood. Rearrangement joined TRBV5-4 to TRBJ2-3; the D gene could be TRBD1 or TRBD2, each one agreeing over 6 bases. This clonotype was obtained from a boy younger than 18 with moderate ulcerative colitis. CDR3 loop: CASSDQGRSDTQYF. The base sequence is TGTGCCAGCAGCGATCAGGGGAGGTCAGATACGCAGTATTTT.